The entry below describes one TCR beta chain. What it recognizes is unknown. The data were obtained in a study of T cell responses to AZD1222 COVID-19 vaccine. Study results and caveats: Within unmutated variant regions lay the reported targets of nearly half of spike-specific TCRs.

Trimming left V 2 bases short and J 3 bases short, with 3 bases between. Per germline, CDR1 SGDLS and CDR2 YYNGEE. The CDR3 covers 12 residues. Sequencing used immunoSEQ multiplex PCR; TCRdb keeps in-frame clones, though not all of them. In the table there are around 110,000 clones, roughly 93% of which are singletons. The clonotype comes from an adult in good health. This sequence joins TRBV9 and TRBJ1-3; D gene ambiguous. The material was peripheral blood, obtained on day 0 of AZD1222 vaccination. The CDR3: CASSVFGNTIYF. The CDR3 DNA reads TGTGCCAGCAGCGTCTTTGGAAACACCATATATTTT. Full variable domain (missing parts from reference TRBV9 and TRBJ1-3): DSGVTQTPKHLITATGQRVTLRCSPRSGDLSVYWYQQSLDQGLQFLIQYYNGEERAKGNILERFSAQQFPDLHSELNLSSLELGDSALYFCASSVFGNTIYFGEGSWLTVV.